This TCR beta chain was obtained from a study of cytomegalovirus exposure and HLA in healthy donors. Germline assignment: CDR1 SQVTM and CDR2 ANQGSEA. The ends were cut back, 1 base at V and 4 bases at J, with 10 bases in the middle. This CDR3 comprises 13 residues. Nominally healthy donors provided the samples, though records likely missed some immune exposures. Primers: 60 Vbeta forward and 13 Jbeta reverse. Clones were read by immunoSEQ multiplex PCR, and TCRdb kept only the in-frame ones, dropping some. This sample carries about 200,000 clones, roughly three quarters of them seen once, and the ten largest clones take about 1.8%. This clone was seen a few times.

V and J are TRBV29-1 and TRBJ1-1, with D unclear. Specimen: PBMCs. The origin of this receptor is a middle-aged man in good health and CMV-seronegative. The CDR3 nucleotides read TGCAGCGTTGAAGCCACGCGTAGCACTGAAGCTTTCTTT. Its translation: CSVEATRSTEAFF.